Below are 8 T cell receptor beta chains sequenced from a single sample in a study of T cell repertoires in cytomegalovirus infection. TCRdb independently ran MiXCR on the reads; one entry per CDR3 protein. This table has some 480,000 distinct CDR3 sequences, around 30% appearing once. These receptors have no identified antigens. The material sequenced was cultured PBMCs, taken from culture after CMV antigen stimulation. These receptors originate from a human donor in good health (CMV status not recorded). Some clones in this sample may be carry-over from other donors' samples.

The rearrangement links TRBV27 to TRBJ1-4; 7 positions agree with TRBD1. Germline V gene data show CDR1 as MNHEY and CDR2 as SMNVEV (reference sequence). Unmatched junction bases numbered 8, after V lost 8 bases and J lost 8 bases. The CDR3 contains 13 residues. The CDR3 spells CASGRQGGEKLFF. Written as DNA, the CDR3 is TGTGCCAGCGGGCGACAGGGAGGGGAAAAACTGTTTTTT.

J is TRBJ2-1 and V is TRBV9; D is uncertain. The germline V and J ends were trimmed by 0 bases and 2 bases, with 9 bases remaining between them. CDR1 and CDR2 (germline): SGDLS, YYNGEE. The length of the CDR3 is 15 residues. The CDR3: CASSVGLGAYNEQFF. The CDR3 bases are TGTGCCAGCAGCGTAGGGTTAGGAGCCTACAATGAGCAGTTCTTC.

This clonotype was recorded many times. V gene TRBV7-2 combines with J gene TRBJ2-4, with TRBD2 identical over 9 bases. The V gene end was trimmed by 7 bases and the J gene end by 6 bases; junction bases not matched to a gene: 4. There are 13 residues in the CDR3. Per germline, CDR1 SGHTA and CDR2 FQGNSA. As DNA, the CDR3 is TGTGCCAGCAACCAAGCGGGGGGAAACATTCAGTACTTC. This gives the protein CASNQAGGNIQYF.

A few counts support this clonotype. V gene TRBV10-3 combines with J gene TRBJ2-2; 13 positions agree with TRBD2. The J segment lost 4 bases and the V segment lost 6 bases, leaving 2 bases of the junction unmatched. Germline CDR1 ENHRY, CDR2 SYGVKD. The CDR3 is 15 residues long. CDR3 sequence reads: CAIRGTSGITGELFF. The CDR3 coding sequence is TGTGCCATCAGAGGGACTAGCGGGATCACCGGGGAGCTGTTTTTT.

The chain has TRBV6-2 or TRBV6-3 and TRBJ2-7; D call uncertain. Germline lookup yields CDR1 MNHEY and CDR2 SVGEGT. The V gene lost 4 bases and the J gene lost 5 bases, with 6 bases spanning the gap. The CDR3 is 11 amino acids. CDR3 in DNA: TGTGCCAGCAGTTCCTGGGACGAGCAGTACGTC. Its protein is CASSSWDEQYV.

This clonotype was counted only a few times. The chain is built from TRBV7-2 and TRBJ2-5; TRBD2 matches 7 bases. CDR1 is SGHTA, CDR2 FQGNSA, per germline. The CDR3 covers 16 residues. V lost 8 bases to trimming and J lost 1 base; unmatched junction nucleotides: 13. The CDR3 is CASSRGTTGVQETQYF. DNA for the CDR3: TGTGCCAGCTCCCGCGGGACTACCGGGGTCCAAGAGACCCAGTACTTC.

CDR3 residues: CASSPAGLASSTGTDTQYF. The CDR3 bases are TGTGCCAGCAGCCCTGCGGGACTAGCGAGCTCCACGGGCACAGATACGCAGTATTTT. The chain recombines TRBV7-8 with TRBJ2-3; the match to TRBD2 covers 10 bases. Germline V gene lookup returns CDR1 SGHVS and CDR2 FQNEAQ. V lost 5 bases, J lost 1 base, and 15 bases stayed unmatched. The length of the CDR3 is 19 residues.

This rearrangement joins TRBV7-2 to TRBJ2-5, with 8 bases lining up with TRBD1. Germline loops: CDR1 SGHTA, CDR2 FQGNSA. Losses at the gene ends were 5 bases for V and 5 bases for J; bases not matched to a gene: 10. CDR3 length: 15 amino acids. The DNA of the CDR3 is TGTGCCAGCAGCGCCCGGGGACAGGCTGTGGAGACCCAGTACTTC. This sequence encodes CASSARGQAVETQYF.